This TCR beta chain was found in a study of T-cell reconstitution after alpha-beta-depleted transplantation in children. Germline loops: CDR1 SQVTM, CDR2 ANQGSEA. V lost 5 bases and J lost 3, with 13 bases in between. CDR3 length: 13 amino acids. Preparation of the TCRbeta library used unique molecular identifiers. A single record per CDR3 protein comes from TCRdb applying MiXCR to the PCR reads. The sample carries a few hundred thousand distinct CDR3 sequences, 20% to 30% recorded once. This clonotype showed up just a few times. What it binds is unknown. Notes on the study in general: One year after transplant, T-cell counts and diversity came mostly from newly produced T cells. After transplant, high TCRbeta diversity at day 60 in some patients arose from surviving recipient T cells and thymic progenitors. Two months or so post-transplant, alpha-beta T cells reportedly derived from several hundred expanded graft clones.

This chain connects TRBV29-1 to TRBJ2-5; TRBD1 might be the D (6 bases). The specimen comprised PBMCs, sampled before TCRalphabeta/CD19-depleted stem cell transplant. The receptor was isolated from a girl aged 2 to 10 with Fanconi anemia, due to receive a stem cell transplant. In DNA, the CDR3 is TGCAGCGTTCCCACCCGGACAGAAGAGACCCAGTACTTC. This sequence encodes CSVPTRTEETQYF.